This T cell receptor (beta chain) emerged from a study of CD8 T cells in Susac syndrome. The CDR3 has 14 amino acids. V lost 7 bases to trimming and J lost 0 bases, with 13 bases between them. Germline V gene sequence: CDR1 SNHLY, CDR2 FYNNEI. With random hexamers, reverse transcription was performed on about 0.5 to 1 ug of RNA. It was immunoSEQ multiplex PCR that amplified TCR beta CDR3 across 54 Vbeta and 13 Jbeta. One entry per CDR3 protein results from TCRdb running MiXCR on the immunoSEQ multiplex PCR reads. The sample records approximately 270,000 distinct CDR3 sequences, around 95% being singletons. Patients with stable or active relapsing-remitting disease, all of them treatment-naive, made up the multiple sclerosis controls.

Input material: CD4+ T cells from PBMCs. The receptor comes from a human donor with multiple sclerosis. This rearrangement joins TRBV2 to TRBJ2-7; D might be TRBD1 (5 bases). The CDR3 sequence: CASNVYRPSYEQYF. Here the CDR3 DNA reads TGTGCCAGCAATGTTTACAGGCCCTCCTACGAGCAGTACTTC. Filled out from reference TRBV2 and TRBJ2-7, the complete variable domain reads EPEVTQTPSHQVTQMGQEVILRCVPISNHLYFYWYRQILGQKVEFLVSFYNNEISEKSEIFDDQFSVERPDGSNFTLKIRSTKLEDSAMYFCASNVYRPSYEQYFGPGTRLTVT.